This entry lists 21 T cell receptor beta chains sequenced from one sample in a study of blood T cell repertoires in COVID-19. Sequenced by immunoSEQ multiplex PCR; TCRdb stores in-frame clones only, minus some. The sample includes about 220,000 clones, approximately 88% of them seen just once. Sequencing used PBMCs or T cells enriched from blood (not recorded which). These receptors were collected from a woman aged 25-40 years with acute COVID-19.

This clone has a handful of counts. The CDR3 loop is CASSPLSTGTYGYTF. Written as DNA, the CDR3 is TGTGCCAGCAGCCCACTAAGCACAGGGACCTATGGCTACACCTTC. The gene calls are TRBV7-9 and TRBJ1-2, with D perhaps TRBD1 (6 bases). The V gene's germline CDR1 is SEHNR and CDR2 FQNEAQ (reference sequence). The CDR3 spans 15 residues. V lost 5 bases to trimming and J lost 4 bases, with 17 bases between them.

The V call is TRBV7-2, the J call TRBJ2-5; D is unresolved. This CDR3 has 14 residues. Trimming shortened V by 0 bases and J by 0 bases, and 5 bases separated the two germline ends. Per germline, CDR1 SGHTA and CDR2 FQGNSA. CDR3 sequence: CASSLASYQETQYF. CDR3 bases: TGTGCCAGCAGCTTAGCCTCTTACCAAGAGACCCAGTACTTC.

The V call is TRBV18, the J call TRBJ1-4; 8 bases map to TRBD1. Losses at the gene ends were 6 bases for V and 1 base for J; bases not matched to a gene: 13. Germline V lookup: CDR1 KGHSH, CDR2 LQKENI. CDR3 length: 18 amino acids. Here the CDR3 DNA reads TGTGCCAGCTCTCTTGGACAGGGTATTTTTGGAACTAATGAAAAACTGTTTTTT. It codes for CASSLGQGIFGTNEKLFF.

The gene calls are TRBV30 and TRBJ1-6, with D tentatively TRBD1 (5 bases). Per germline, CDR1 GTSNPN and CDR2 SVGIG (reference sequence). The CDR3 totals 13 residues. Trimming took 5 bases from V and 7 from J, leaving 12 bases between them. The CDR3 DNA reads as TGTGCCTGGGAGGGGTTTTCGAATTCACCCCTCCACTTT. Translating it yields CAWEGFSNSPLHF.

This sequence joins TRBV9 and TRBJ2-1, with D possibly being TRBD1 (5 bases). Germline V lookup: CDR1 SGDLS, CDR2 YYNGEE. V was clipped by 0 bases and J by 8 bases, with 15 bases between them. The CDR3 totals 15 residues. This CDR3 is CASSVVGHLGDEQFF. CDR3 bases: TGTGCCAGCAGCGTAGTTGGACACTTAGGGGATGAGCAGTTCTTC.

The V call is TRBV13, the J call TRBJ1-3; no reliable D call. Germline V gene sequence: CDR1 PRHDT, CDR2 FYEKMQ (reference sequence). Trimming removed 4 bases at V and 0 bases at J, with 10 bases between. The CDR3 loop spans 15 amino acids. The CDR3 loop reads CASSSLPSSGNTIYF. The CDR3 coding sequence is TGTGCCAGCAGCTCCCTTCCTAGCTCTGGAAACACCATATATTTT.

This clone has a single count. The chain recombines TRBV5-4 with TRBJ2-7, with D uncertain. CDR1 SGHNT and CDR2 YYREEE come from the germline V gene (reference sequence). V lost 0 bases to trimming and J lost 5 bases, with 15 bases between them. CDR3 length: 15 amino acids. CDR3 DNA sequence: TGTGCCAGCAGCTTGGCCTCAACAAGAATTAACGAGCAGTACTTC. Its protein is CASSLASTRINEQYF.

This clone was counted once. CDR3 nucleotides: TGTGCCAGAAGCCCACAGACAGGGCGGGTGTCCTACGAGCAGTACTTC. Protein sequence: CARSPQTGRVSYEQYF. The rearrangement uses TRBV5-3 and TRBJ2-7, with 7 bases lining up with TRBD1. TRBV5-3 falls under the ORF class, with uncertain function. V trimming: 4 bases; J trimming: 1 base; junction bases outside the gene matches: 11. CDR3 length: 16 residues.

This sequence joins TRBV4-2 and TRBJ2-7, with TRBD1 matching over 10 bases. V trimming: 0 bases; J trimming: 2 bases; junction bases outside the gene matches: 1. CDR3 size: 15 residues. Germline CDR1 LGHNA, CDR2 YNFKEQ. For the CDR3, the DNA is TGTGCCAGCAGCCAAGAAGGACAGGGGGCCTACGAGCAGTACTTC. Residues: CASSQEGQGAYEQYF.

The rearrangement uses TRBV15 and TRBJ2-1; 11 nucleotides agree with TRBD2. Trimming cost V 0 bases and J 3 bases; bases outside gene matches: 4. Germline loops: CDR1 LNHNV, CDR2 YYDKDF (reference sequence). The CDR3 is 17 residues long. The CDR3 DNA is TGTGCCACCAGCAGAGAAGGGGGACTAGCGGACTACAATGAGCAGTTCTTC. Residues: CATSREGGLADYNEQFF.

In its sample, this clone was seen once. V is TRBV19 and J is TRBJ2-2; D possibly corresponds to TRBD1 (7 bases). The germline V gene has CDR1 LNHDA and CDR2 SQIVND (reference sequence). The CDR3 length is 15 residues. V lost 4 bases, J lost 3 bases, and 12 bases lay in between. As DNA, the CDR3 is TGTGCCAGTAGTACCGACAGGGAGGACACCGGGGAGCTGTTTTTT. As protein: CASSTDREDTGELFF.

The DNA for the CDR3 is TGTGCCAGCAGTTTCGGGACAGGCGATAATTCACCCCTCCACTTT. Its protein is CASSFGTGDNSPLHF. V is TRBV28 and J is TRBJ1-6; 8 nucleotides line up with TRBD1. There are 15 residues in the CDR3. V was clipped by 3 bases and J by 5 bases; unmatched bases: 3. CDR1 MDHEN and CDR2 SYDVKM come from the germline V gene.

The V gene is TRBV2, the J gene TRBJ2-5; 8 bases agree with TRBD2. CDR1 is SNHLY, CDR2 FYNNEI, per germline. The CDR3 sequence is 15 residues long. Trimming at V came to 6 bases and at J to 5 bases, leaving 11 bases not matched to a gene. CDR3 DNA: TGTGCCAGCAGACCTAATCCGGGGGGGCCGGAGACCCAGTACTTC. It is translated as CASRPNPGGPETQYF. The variable domain in full, with the rest retrieved from reference TRBV2 and TRBJ2-5, is EPEVTQTPSHQVTQMGQEVILRCVPISNHLYFYWYRQILGQKVEFLVSFYNNEISEKSEIFDDQFSVERPDGSNFTLKIRSTKLEDSAMYFCASRPNPGGPETQYFGPGTRLLVL.

The gene calls are TRBV4-1 and TRBJ1-5; 10 bases line up with TRBD1. The V segment lost 1 base and the J segment 4 bases; nucleotides outside the gene matches: 4. Germline lookup yields CDR1 MGHRA and CDR2 YSYEKL. The CDR3 runs 16 residues. DNA of the CDR3: TGCGCCAGCAGCCAAGCTTCGGGACAGGGGAATCAGCCCCAGCATTTT. Amino acids: CASSQASGQGNQPQHF.

The genes are TRBV6-1 and TRBJ2-6; 7 nucleotides align to TRBD1. The CDR3 runs 17 residues. In germline, CDR1 is MNHNS, CDR2 SASEGT. The V gene end was trimmed by 4 bases and the J gene end by 0 bases; junction bases not matched to a gene: 6. CDR3 amino acids: CASSGGQDDSGANVLTF. The CDR3 region has the DNA TGTGCCAGCAGTGGTGGACAGGACGACTCTGGGGCCAACGTCCTGACTTTC.

V usage is TRBV4-1 and J usage is TRBJ1-2, with D possibly matching TRBD1 (5 bases). There are 17 residues in the CDR3. CDR1 and CDR2 from the germline V gene are MGHRA and YSYEKL. V was pared by 4 bases and J by 1 base, with 19 bases between. CDR3 amino acids: CASSPGQGVGFNYGYTF. CDR3 sequence (DNA): TGCGCCAGCAGCCCTGGACAAGGGGTGGGATTTAACTATGGCTACACCTTC.

The rearrangement joins TRBV14 to TRBJ1-6; D is undetermined. Trimming took off 0 bases at V and 1 base at J, with 7 bases between the two ends. The CDR3 is 16 residues long. The germline gives CDR1 SGHDN, CDR2 FVKESK. The CDR3 DNA is TGTGCCAGCAGCCAAGAAGCCGGGTCCTATAATTCACCCCTCCACTTT. This gives the protein CASSQEAGSYNSPLHF.

The rearrangement joins TRBV10-1 to TRBJ1-2, with D possibly TRBD1 on 6 matching bases. V lost 2 bases and J lost 3, with 10 bases in between. The CDR3 is 14 residues long. Germline V gives CDR1 WNHNN, CDR2 SYGVQD (reference sequence). The CDR3 region is CASSEGGSDYGYTF. CDR3 coding DNA: TGCGCCAGCAGTGAGGGGGGCTCGGACTATGGCTACACCTTC.

This chain joins TRBV7-8 and TRBJ1-2, with D perhaps TRBD1 (5 bases). The germline V gene encodes CDR1 SGHVS and CDR2 FQNEAQ. V dropped 4 bases and J dropped 3 bases, with 9 bases sitting between them. This CDR3 has 13 residues. CDR3 nucleotides: TGTGCCAGCAGCTCCCTGACAGACTATGGCTACACCTTC. It codes for CASSSLTDYGYTF.

This clone appeared a single time. The chain is built from TRBV15 and TRBJ1-4; 7 bases agree with TRBD1. In germline, CDR1 is LNHNV, CDR2 YYDKDF (reference sequence). This CDR3 is built from 15 residues. The V gene end was trimmed by 0 bases and the J gene end by 10 bases; junction bases not matched to a gene: 8. The CDR3 protein is CATSREGQTTRKLFF. In nucleotides, the CDR3 is TGTGCCACCAGCAGAGAGGGACAGACGACGCGAAAACTGTTTTTT.

This clone was detected a few times. The chain recombines TRBV12-3 or TRBV12-4 with TRBJ1-1, with 8 bases lining up with TRBD1. The CDR3 contains 13 residues. V shed 3 bases and J 10 bases; nucleotides not matched to a gene: 7. CDR3 sequence reads: CASSFQGAAGAFF. In DNA, the CDR3 is TGTGCCAGCAGTTTTCAGGGGGCAGCGGGAGCTTTCTTT.